Included here is one T cell receptor beta chain sequence, with context. The antigen is undetermined. The sample originates from a study of cytomegalovirus exposure and HLA in healthy donors. PCR employed 60 Vbeta and 13 Jbeta primers. Assay used: immunoSEQ multiplex PCR; TCRdb lists only in-frame clones, some missing. The sample gives about 110,000 clones, approximately 70% of which show up once; roughly 5.3% is in the top ten. Study outcomes and limitations: Later analysis showed TCR association rates varying by HLA locus, highest for DRB1 and lowest for HLA-C.

Germline-derived CDR1 and CDR2 are KGHSH and LQKENI. The ends were cut back, 6 bases at V and 13 bases at J, with 19 bases in the middle. CDR3 length equals 14 residues. This rearrangement joins TRBV18 to TRBJ1-6; D perhaps matches TRBD1 (5 bases). The sample taken for sequencing was PBMCs. The receptor was isolated from a woman in her 70s in good health and CMV-seropositive. The CDR3 here is CASSAGYDASPLHF. CDR3 coding DNA: TGTGCCAGCTCGGCAGGGTACGACGCTTCGCCCCTCCACTTT.